Listed below are T cell receptor beta chains from one sample, sequenced in a study of blood T cell repertoires in COVID-19. Only in-frame clones appear in the TCRdb table, and some are missing; sequencing was by immunoSEQ multiplex PCR. The data contain about 200,000 clones, around 80% of them singletons. Source material: PBMCs or T cells enriched from blood (not recorded which). These receptors all stem from a woman between 35 and 50 years old with acute COVID-19. Each CDR3 is given with its conserved first and last residue. Fields, in order: CDR3 DNA, CDR3 protein, D gene, V gene, J gene. The D gene is left open where the match is weak.

CDR3nt: TGTGCCAGCAGTCGGGACTCCCCTAGCACAGATACGCAGTATTTT; CDR3aa: CASSRDSPSTDTQYF; d_gene: -; v_gene: TRBV6-5; j_gene: TRBJ2-3
CDR3nt: TGTGCCAGCAGCTTAAGGAGCGGGATCACAGATACGCAGTATTTT; CDR3aa: CASSLRSGITDTQYF; d_gene: TRBD2; v_gene: TRBV7-3; j_gene: TRBJ2-3
CDR3nt: TGTGCCAGCAGCTCACTAGCGGGAGGGCCCCTCTCCTACGAGCAGTACTTC; CDR3aa: CASSSLAGGPLSYEQYF; d_gene: TRBD2; v_gene: TRBV7-2; j_gene: TRBJ2-7
CDR3nt: TGTGCCAGCAGCTCAGGACAGGGTCCTTACTACGAGCAGTACTTC; CDR3aa: CASSSGQGPYYEQYF; d_gene: TRBD1; v_gene: TRBV7-6; j_gene: TRBJ2-7
CDR3nt: TGTGCCAGTAGTGCCTCCCTAGGCGGGGAGCTGTTTTTT; CDR3aa: CASSASLGGELFF; d_gene: -; v_gene: TRBV19; j_gene: TRBJ2-2
CDR3nt: TGTGCCAGCAGTTACGATCAGGATAGCAATCAGCCCCAGCATTTT; CDR3aa: CASSYDQDSNQPQHF; d_gene: -; v_gene: TRBV6-5; j_gene: TRBJ1-5
CDR3nt: TGTGCCAGCAGATATAGGGAGGAGGGGAATGAAAAACTGTTTTTT; CDR3aa: CASRYREEGNEKLFF; d_gene: -; v_gene: TRBV6-5; j_gene: TRBJ1-4
CDR3nt: TGCGCCAGCAGCTTGGCTACAGGGGGCGCAGAGGGCTACACCTTC; CDR3aa: CASSLATGGAEGYTF; d_gene: TRBD1; v_gene: TRBV5-1; j_gene: TRBJ1-2
CDR3nt: TGTGCCAGCAGCCGACTAGTATACGAGACCCAGTACTTC; CDR3aa: CASSRLVYETQYF; d_gene: -; v_gene: TRBV11-2; j_gene: TRBJ2-5
CDR3nt: TGTGCCAGCAGTGCGGTGTTGGGCTACACCTTC; CDR3aa: CASSAVLGYTF; d_gene: -; v_gene: TRBV12-3/TRBV12-4; j_gene: TRBJ1-2